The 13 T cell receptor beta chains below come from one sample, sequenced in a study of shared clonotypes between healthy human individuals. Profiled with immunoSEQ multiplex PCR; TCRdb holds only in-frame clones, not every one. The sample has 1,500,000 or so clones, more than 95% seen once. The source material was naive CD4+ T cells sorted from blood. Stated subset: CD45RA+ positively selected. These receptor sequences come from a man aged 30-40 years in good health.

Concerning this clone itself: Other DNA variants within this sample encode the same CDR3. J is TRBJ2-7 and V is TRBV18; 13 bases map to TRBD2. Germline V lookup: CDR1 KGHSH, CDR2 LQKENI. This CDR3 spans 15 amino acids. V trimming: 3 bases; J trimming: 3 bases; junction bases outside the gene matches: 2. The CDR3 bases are TGTGCCAGCTCACCTGGGACTAGCGGGAACTACGAGCAGTACTTC. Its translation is CASSPGTSGNYEQYF.

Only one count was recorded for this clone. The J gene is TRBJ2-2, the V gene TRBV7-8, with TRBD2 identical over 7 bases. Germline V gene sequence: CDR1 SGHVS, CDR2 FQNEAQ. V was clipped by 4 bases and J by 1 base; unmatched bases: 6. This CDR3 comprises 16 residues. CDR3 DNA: TGTGCCAGCAGCTGGGGACTACTCCTGAACACCGGGGAGCTGTTTTTT. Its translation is CASSWGLLLNTGELFF. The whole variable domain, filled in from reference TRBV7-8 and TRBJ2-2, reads GAGVSQSPRYKVAKRGQDVALRCDPISGHVSLFWYQQALGQGPEFLTYFQNEAQLDKSGLPSDRFFAERPEGSVSTLKIQRTQQEDSAVYLCASSWGLLLNTGELFFGEGSRLTVL.

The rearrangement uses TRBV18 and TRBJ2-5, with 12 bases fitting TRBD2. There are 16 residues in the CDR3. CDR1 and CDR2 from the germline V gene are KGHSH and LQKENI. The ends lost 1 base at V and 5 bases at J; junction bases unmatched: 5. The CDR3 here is CASSPLTSGSGETQYF. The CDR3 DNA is TGTGCCAGCTCACCACTGACTAGCGGGAGTGGCGAGACCCAGTACTTC. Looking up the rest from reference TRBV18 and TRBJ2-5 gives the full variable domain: NAGVMQNPRHLVRRRGQEARLRCSPMKGHSHVYWYRQLPEEGLKFMVYLQKENIIDESGMPKERFSAEFPKEGPSILRIQQVVRGDSAAYFCASSPLTSGSGETQYFGPGTRLLVL.

CDR3 sequence (DNA): TGCAGTTTCCACCGGGCAGATACGCAGTATTTT. Its translation: CSFHRADTQYF. The genes are TRBV20-1 and TRBJ2-3; D remains ambiguous. The CDR3 consists of 11 residues. In germline, CDR1 is DFQATT, CDR2 SNEGSKA (reference sequence). V was clipped by 8 bases and J by 4 bases, with 10 bases between them.

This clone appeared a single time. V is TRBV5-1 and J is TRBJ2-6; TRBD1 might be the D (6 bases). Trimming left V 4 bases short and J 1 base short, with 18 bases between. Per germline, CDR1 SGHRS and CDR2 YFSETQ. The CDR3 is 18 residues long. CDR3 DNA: TGCGCCAGCAGCCTACAGGGTTTGAAGGGATCTGGGGCCAACGTCCTGACTTTC. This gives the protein CASSLQGLKGSGANVLTF.

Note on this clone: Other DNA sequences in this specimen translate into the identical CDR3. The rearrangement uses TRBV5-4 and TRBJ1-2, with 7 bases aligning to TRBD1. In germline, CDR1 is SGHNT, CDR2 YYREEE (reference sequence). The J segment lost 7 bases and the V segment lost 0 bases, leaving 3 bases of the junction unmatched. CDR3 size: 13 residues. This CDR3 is CASSLEGAGGYTF. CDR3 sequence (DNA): TGTGCCAGCAGCTTGGAGGGGGCAGGTGGCTACACCTTC.

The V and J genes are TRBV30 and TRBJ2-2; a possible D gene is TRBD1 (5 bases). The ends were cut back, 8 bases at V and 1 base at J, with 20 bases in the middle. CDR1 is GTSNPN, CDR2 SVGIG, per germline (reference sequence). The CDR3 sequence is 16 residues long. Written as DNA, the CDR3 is TGTGCCCGGAAAACGGACATTAACTGGAACACCGGGGAGCTGTTTTTT. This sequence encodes CARKTDINWNTGELFF.

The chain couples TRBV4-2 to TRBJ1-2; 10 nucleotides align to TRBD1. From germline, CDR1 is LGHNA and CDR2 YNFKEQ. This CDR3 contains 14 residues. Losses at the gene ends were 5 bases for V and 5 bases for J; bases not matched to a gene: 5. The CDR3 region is CASSWTGGGYGYTF. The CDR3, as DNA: TGTGCCAGCAGCTGGACAGGGGGAGGTTATGGCTACACCTTC.

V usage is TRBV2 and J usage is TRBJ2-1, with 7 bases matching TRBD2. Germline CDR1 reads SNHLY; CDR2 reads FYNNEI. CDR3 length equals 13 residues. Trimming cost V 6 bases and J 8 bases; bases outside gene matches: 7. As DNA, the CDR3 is TGTGCCAGCAGAGGACTAGTGATCCATGAGCAGTTCTTC. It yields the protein CASRGLVIHEQFF.

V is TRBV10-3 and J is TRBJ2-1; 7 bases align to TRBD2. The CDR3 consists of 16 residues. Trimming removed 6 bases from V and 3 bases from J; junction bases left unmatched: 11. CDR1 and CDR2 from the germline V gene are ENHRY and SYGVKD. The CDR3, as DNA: TGTGCCATCAGGGGGGGTTCGTCTAGCGGCTACAATGAGCAGTTCTTC. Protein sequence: CAIRGGSSSGYNEQFF.

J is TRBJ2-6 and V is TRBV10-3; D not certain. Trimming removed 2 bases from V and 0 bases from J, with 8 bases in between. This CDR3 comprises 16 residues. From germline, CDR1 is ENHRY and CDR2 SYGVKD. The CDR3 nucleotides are TGTGCCATCAGTGAGATGGGAATCTCTGGGGCCAACGTCCTGACTTTC. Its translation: CAISEMGISGANVLTF.

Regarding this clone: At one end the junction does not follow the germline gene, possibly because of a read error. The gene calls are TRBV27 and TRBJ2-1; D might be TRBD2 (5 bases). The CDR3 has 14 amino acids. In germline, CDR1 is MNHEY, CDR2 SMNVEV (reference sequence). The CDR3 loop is CASSFDYTYNEQFF. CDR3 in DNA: TGTGCCAGCAGTTTCGACTATACCTACAATGAACAGTTCTTC.

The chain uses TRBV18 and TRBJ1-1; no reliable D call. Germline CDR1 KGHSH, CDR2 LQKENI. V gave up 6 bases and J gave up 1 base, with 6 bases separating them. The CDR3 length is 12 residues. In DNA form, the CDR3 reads TGTGCCAGCTCGCACGGGAACACTGAAGCTTTCTTT. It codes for CASSHGNTEAFF. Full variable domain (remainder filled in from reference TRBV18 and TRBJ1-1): NAGVMQNPRHLVRRRGQEARLRCSPMKGHSHVYWYRQLPEEGLKFMVYLQKENIIDESGMPKERFSAEFPKEGPSILRIQQVVRGDSAAYFCASSHGNTEAFFGQGTRLTVV.